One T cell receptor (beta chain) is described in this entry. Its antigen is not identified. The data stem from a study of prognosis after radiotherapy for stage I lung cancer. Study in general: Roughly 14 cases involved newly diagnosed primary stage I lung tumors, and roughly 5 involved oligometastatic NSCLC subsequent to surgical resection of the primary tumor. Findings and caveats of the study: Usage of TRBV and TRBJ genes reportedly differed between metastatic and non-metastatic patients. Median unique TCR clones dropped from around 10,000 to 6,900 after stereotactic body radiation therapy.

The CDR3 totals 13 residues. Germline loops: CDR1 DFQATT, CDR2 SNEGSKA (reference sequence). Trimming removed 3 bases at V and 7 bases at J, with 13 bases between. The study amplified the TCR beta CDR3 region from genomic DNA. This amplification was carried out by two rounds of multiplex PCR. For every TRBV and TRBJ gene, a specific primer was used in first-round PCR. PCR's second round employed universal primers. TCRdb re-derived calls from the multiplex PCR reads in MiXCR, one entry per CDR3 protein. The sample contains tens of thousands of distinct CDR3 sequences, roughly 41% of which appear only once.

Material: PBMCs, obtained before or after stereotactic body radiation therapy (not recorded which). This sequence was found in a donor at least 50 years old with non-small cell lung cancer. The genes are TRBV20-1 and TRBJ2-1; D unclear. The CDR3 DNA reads TGCAGTGCTAGTCACCCGATTATTAATGAGCAGTTCTTC. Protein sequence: CSASHPIINEQFF.